The T cell receptor beta chain described here comes from a study of patients and donors after allogeneic stem cell transplantation. TCRdb redid the calling of the RT-PCR reads with MiXCR, one entry per CDR3 protein. Here the sample spans over 350,000 distinct CDR3 sequences, 16% being singletons. This CDR3 is 15 amino acids long. V was cut by 5 bases and J by 0 bases, with 11 bases left in between. The germline V gene encodes CDR1 SGHAT and CDR2 FQNNGV. The TCR comes from a human donor who was either an allogeneic HSCT recipient or a stem cell or donor lymphocyte infusion donor (not recorded which). It is not recorded whose cells these are; they may come from a transplant donor. Sequencing input: blood, either unsorted or a sorted T cell fraction (not recorded which). This sequence joins TRBV11-2 and TRBJ1-5, with TRBD1 as a possible D gene (6 bases). The CDR3 nucleotides are TGTGCCAGCAGCGTCGGGACACTTAGCAATCAGCCCCAGCATTTT. It translates to CASSVGTLSNQPQHF. Variable domain in full (rest from reference TRBV11-2 and TRBJ1-5): EAGVAQSPRYKIIEKRQSVAFWCNPISGHATLYWYQQILGQGPKLLIQFQNNGVVDDSQLPKDRFSAERLKGVDSTLKIQPAKLEDSAVYLCASSVGTLSNQPQHFGDGTRLSIL.